The sequence of this T cell receptor beta chain was determined in a study of blood T cells in healthy people across ages (dated by TCRdb to between 2014 and 2016). About the investigation overall: Template switching captured roughly one uniquely barcoded TCR beta cDNA molecule per two T cells in model experiments. For two donors (one aged 18 to 29 and one aged 80 or older), the study analyzed two additional independent replicas of 1 million unique cDNA reads from the same blood draw. The donors were split into four age groups: young (average about 16 years), middle-aged (about 40), aged (roughly 68) and long-lived (under 90). Using deep sequencing normalized with unique cDNA molecular identifiers, the study measured how TCR beta repertoire diversity changes with age.

The library was built by means of 5' RACE. This sample was sequenced with an Illumina HiSeq 2500. A second about 7 to 11 cycle PCR used a sample-barcoded 5' primer and a J-beta primer mix. A template-switch 5' adaptor carrying 12 random nucleotides introduced a unique molecular identifier onto each TCR beta cDNA molecule. Each sample yielded at least 2.5 million CDR3-containing paired-end reads. The Mint cDNA synthesis kit, primed by a TRBC-specific oligonucleotide, was used to synthesize first-strand cDNA from all RNA. Following uracil-DNA glycosylase treatment, a first 18-cycle PCR with universal primers M1SS and BC2_uni_R was performed on all cDNA. For the original study's pipeline: For normalization, 1 million high-quality reads, each with a distinct molecular identifier, were randomly selected from each sample. Reads with shared molecular identifiers were discarded instead of being binned into consensus sequences. MiTCR, set to a Q25 quality threshold and the strictest error-elimination algorithm, was used for CDR3 identification, clonotype clustering and error correction. Lower-bound total TCR beta diversity was estimated with a nonparametric unseen species model using Euler transformation. TCRdb reworked the public reads: Q25 trimming with fastp, MiXCR clone assembly, productive beta chains retained. Rows merge per CDR3 protein into single entries with the most common DNA and genes. The V and J calls shown here were made by TCRdb, not taken from the authors' results. The sample table records approximately 900,000 distinct CDR3 sequences; just under 30% of these occur just once. About 9.4% of the sample is in the top ten clones.

The donors were roughly 40 Caucasian individuals from Russia, aged roughly 6 to 95 years, who were systemically healthy. Each donor gave about 10 milliliters of peripheral blood, drawn into EDTA-treated Vacutainer tubes. Ficoll-Paque density-gradient centrifugation was used to isolate PBMCs, with at least 7 million obtained per sample. Trizol reagent was used to extract total RNA from the PBMCs, yielding at least 6 micrograms per sample. For every donor, flow cytometry on a PBMC aliquot measured the percentage of naive CD45RAhigh/CD27high T cells. CDR1 and CDR2 are drawn from the germline V gene: SGHTS, YDEGEE. Trimming takes 2 bases from V and 0 bases from J, and the germline ends sit 12 bases apart. The CDR3 numbers 16 residues from cysteine through phenylalanine. Just CDR3 DNA is preserved here, 48 bases in frame from base 1. Remarks on this clonotype: Its specific antigen is unknown. No base quality information exists; no much larger clone differs at one position.

Here is what the overall study found, with its caveats: Since profiling was done on bulk unsorted PBMCs, naive and antigen-experienced compartments could not be conclusively compared. Estimates of total diversity from one million sequenced T cells were regarded as lower bounds and underestimates. Observed TCR beta diversity correlated strongly with the percentage of naive T cells measured by flow cytometry. Compared with the aged group, the long-lived group had more naive CD4+ T cells, fewer expanded clones and increased TCR diversity, suggesting age selection. Observed TCR beta diversity per million T cells fell roughly linearly with age, and a significant reduction was already apparent by age around 40. Because the CMV infection status of the donors was unknown, age-related changes in expanded clonotypes may potentially have been confounded.

These data also formed part of another study, on T cells of mothers and their children. As noted in the second study: The donors were nine systemically healthy Caucasian individuals, made up of three mothers and their six children. cDNA synthesis consumed the entire amount of extracted RNA, loaded at around 1.4 ug RNA in each 15 ul reaction. In the second PCR, sample barcodes and 2-4 random nucleotides were introduced via the M1S primer. Each mother yielded over 8.5 million TCR beta CDR3 reads and each child 3 million or so reads. Thymic selection similarly shapes TCR recombination output in related and unrelated pairs, with minor effect from inherited differences. Normalized repertoire overlap was always found to be slightly, but never significantly, higher in related mother-child pairs than in unrelated mother-child pairs. Persistent microchimeric T cell clones were not detected, at a sensitivity of 95 to 100 clones per million clonotypes. To look for features that set related mother-child pairs apart from unrelated individuals, the researchers ran deep NGS to compare the TCR beta repertoires of mothers and children. The mean age was approximately 41 +/- 4 years for the mothers and about 12 +/- 4 years for the children. After adapter ligation with NEBNext reagents, the libraries were sequenced on Illumina HiSeq 2000 with 100+100 nt paired-end reads. To prevent cross-contamination, the mother and child libraries were prepared one month apart and sequenced in separate runs. Each donor had between about 500,000 and 2,100,000 distinct TCR beta clonotypes identified. Naive TCR beta clonotypes were estimated from low-frequency clonotypes matched to each donor's FACS-determined naive share, without sorting.

The TCR sequence derives from a middle-aged woman in good health. The chain couples TRBV5-8 to TRBJ2-1, and TRBD1 may be the D gene, going by 5 matching bases. Sequencing was performed on blood. The base sequence is TGTGCCAGCAGCTTTTACAGGAGATTCTCCTACAATGAGCAGTTCTTC. It specifies CASSFYRRFSYNEQFF.